These T cell receptor beta chains were read from a single sample in a study of OX40 agonist ivuxolimab in advanced cancers. The assay was immunoSEQ multiplex PCR, and TCRdb's table has in-frame clones only and misses some. Seen here are tens of thousands of clones, 75% to 95% observed once, and the top ten hold roughly 0.42%. The sample was CD4+ or CD8+ T cells sorted from blood, taken in a trial of the OX40 agonist ivuxolimab. These receptors originate from an adult with an advanced solid tumor such as melanoma, head and neck, liver or kidney cancer. Each CDR3 is given with its conserved first and last residue. The D gene is left open where the match is weak. Clone size is given for some rows only: seen once, a few or many times, or a class if the clone is expanded.

D gene,clone size,J gene,V gene,CDR3 DNA,CDR3 protein
TRBD2,NA,TRBJ2-3,TRBV7-2,TGTGCCAGCAGCTTTAGCGGGGCCTCCACAGATACGCAGTATTTT,CASSFSGASTDTQYF
TRBD2,NA,TRBJ2-1,TRBV18,TGTGCCAGCTCACCGACTAGCGGGAGTGACAATGAGCAGTTCTTC,CASSPTSGSDNEQFF
TRBD1,NA,TRBJ1-1,TRBV10-3,TGTGCCATCAGTCAGGGGGCGTCTATTGAGGAAGCTTTCTTT,CAISQGASIEEAFF
TRBD2,NA,TRBJ2-7,TRBV7-9,TGTGCCAGCAGCTTAGAGACTAGCGCCGGCGAGCAGTACTTC,CASSLETSAGEQYF
TRBD1,NA,TRBJ2-3,TRBV10-2,TGCGCCAGCACCCCCACAGGGGGAGTGACAGATACGCAGTATTTT,CASTPTGGVTDTQYF
NA,NA,TRBJ2-2,TRBV10-3,TGTGCCATCAGGGGGTCCCCAGGCGGGGAGCTGTTTTTT,CAIRGSPGGELFF
TRBD1,NA,TRBJ2-2,TRBV6-1,TGTGCCAGCAGGAGGGACAGGGTCACCGGGGAGCTGTTTTTT,CASRRDRVTGELFF
NA,NA,TRBJ2-5,TRBV5-1,TGCGCCAGCAGCTTGGGATCAGGCCAAGAGACCCAGTACTTC,CASSLGSGQETQYF
TRBD1,few,TRBJ2-7,TRBV10-3,TGTGCCACCGTCCGGGACAGGGGAGGCGAGCAGTACTTC,CATVRDRGGEQYF
NA,NA,TRBJ2-3,TRBV5-6,TGTGCCAGCAGCATACCGGGGGACGATACGCAGTATTTT,CASSIPGDDTQYF
NA,NA,TRBJ2-1,TRBV11-2,TGTGCCAGCAGCTTAGATCTAGGGCGGAATGAGCAGTTCTTC,CASSLDLGRNEQFF
TRBD1,NA,TRBJ2-3,TRBV10-3,TGTGCCATCAGCTACAGGGGGAGTGGCACAGATACGCAGTATTTT,CAISYRGSGTDTQYF